This T cell receptor (beta chain) was captured by sequencing in a study of OX40 agonist ivuxolimab in advanced cancers. About the research overall: At doses from 0.01 to 10 mg/kg, patients were given intravenous ivuxolimab every 2 weeks. Whole-study results and caveats: CD8+ T cells were the subset that, on average, had more expanded clones than CD4+.

Turning to this clone: The antigen is not known.

Only in-frame clones appear in the TCRdb table, and some are missing; sequencing was by immunoSEQ multiplex PCR. Among 57,000 or so clones listed, more than 85% were seen once. The V gene's germline CDR1 is MNHNS and CDR2 SASEGT. The CDR3 spans 15 residues. With 7 bases clipped from V and 4 bases from J, the junction kept 13 bases outside the gene matches. The source material was CD4+ or CD8+ T cells sorted from blood, sampled in a trial of the OX40 agonist ivuxolimab. The V and J genes are TRBV6-1 and TRBJ2-7; TRBD1 aligns across 7 bases. The clonotype was recovered from an adult with an advanced solid tumor such as melanoma, head and neck, liver or kidney cancer. In DNA, the CDR3 is TGTGCCAGCACCCTACCGGTGACAGGGTGGTACGAGCAGTACTTC. It codes for CASTLPVTGWYEQYF.